This T cell receptor beta chain emerged from a study of identical twins (dated by TCRdb to 2016 to 2017). Turning to the overall study: To test whether fetal clonotypes persist, the study used deep sequencing on TCR alpha and beta repertoires from monozygotic twins, unrelated adults of various ages, and cord blood. Replicate twin experiments were performed at different times using different library preparation protocols to rule out contamination. The study at large found these results: Invariant T cells such as MAIT and iNKT could partly confound zero-insertion analyses, though diverse VJ usage argued against this for most clonotypes. In beta out-of-frame sequences, excess twin sharing was weaker, because having fewer shared sequences lowered the signal-to-noise ratio. In monozygotic twins, out-of-frame TCR alpha sharing was systematically underestimated by recombination models, although the models agreed with sharing between unrelated individuals. Fewer insertions were carried by abundant cord blood beta clonotypes; a weaker similar trend was observed in young adult naive repertoires, while no such trend was observed in memory repertoires. Compared with coincidental sharing between unrelated individuals, out-of-frame TCR alpha sequences shared between twins had an excess of sequences with low generation probability. Because the same donors could not be followed over many years, conclusions were based on cross-sectional statistical analysis.

This clonotype was observed at least ten times. Its cognate antigen has yet to be identified. No much larger clonotype is one base removed from it; base qualities were not supplied. Based on the germline V gene, the CDR1 and CDR2 sequences are SGHRS and YFSETQ. V is cut by 4 bases and J by 1 base, and the space between the germline ends is 14 bases. Measured from the cysteine to the phenylalanine, the CDR3 is 15 residues long. Kept here is only the CDR3 DNA, which spans 45 bases and is read in frame from base 1. Every donor was a healthy Caucasian. Three pairs of female monozygotic twins, all aged about 18 to 30 years, were included in the twin cohort. Positive isolation kits from Invitrogen were used to isolate CD4+ and CD8+ T cell populations. Receptor amplification or capture employed 5' RACE. The sequencer was an Illumina HiSeq 2000. A universal primer binding site was introduced by template switching, and a unique molecular identifier was present in the final cDNA, enabling accurate counting of TCR cDNA molecules. Specific primers in the conserved constant-segment region were used to synthesize first-strand cDNA for TCR alpha and beta chains. To control for contamination, each cDNA library was double barcoded with a SMART-Mk sample barcode plus Illumina barcodes. Two successive PCR steps introduced TruSeq adapter sequences along with Illumina sample barcodes. The Illumina HiSeq platform was used with custom primers to sequence TCR alpha and beta cDNA libraries. Per the original workflow: MiGEC processed the raw reads to extract unique molecular identifiers, while MiXCR was used to determine the CDR3 positions. Recombination models were inferred per individual with the repgenHMM and IGoR tools using an EM algorithm. Shared clonotypes were analyzed with the tcR package in R, and sharing was normalized by the product of cloneset sizes. Out-of-frame nonproductive sequences were analyzed to study raw recombination free of thymic and clonal selection effects. Through fastp at Q25 and MiXCR, TCRdb rebuilt clones from the public reads, retaining in-frame beta chains. Under each unique CDR3 protein, matching rows form one entry showing the most common genes and DNA. TCRdb, not the authors, supplied the V and J calls. Recorded for this sample are a few hundred thousand distinct CDR3 sequences; 20% to 25% of them occurred a single time. Clones ranked in the top ten supply 2.9% of the sample.

The sample was also reused in another study, on T cells expressing NK-cell markers. Per the second study: Three sorted T-cell subsets (CD3+CD56+NKG2C+, CD3+CD56+NKG2C- and CD3+CD56-NKG2C+) from seven to nine donors had their TCR beta-chain repertoires profiled. Among the eight sequenced donors, seven were HCMV-seropositive and one was HCMV-seronegative. In several experiments an anti-gammadeltaTCR antibody was added to restrict sorting to alphabetaTCR-expressing T cells. In six donors, the dominant CD3+CD56+NKG2C+ clonotypes were among the top 10 CD8+ clonotypes and accounted for about 1.0-7.5% of CD8+ T cells. Those dominant clonotypes were again the most abundant among CD3+CD56-NKG2C+ cells in a few donors, at roughly 28.3-60.1%. Whether the expanded NKG2C-expressing T cell clones were specific for HCMV antigens was left unclear. The study sequenced eight donors, all healthy volunteers chosen at random: three men and five women. To determine HCMV serostatus, a commercial ELISA kit was used to detect HCMV-specific IgG in serum. MIGEC was used to demultiplex reads and group reads by UMI, and MiTCR was used to assemble and quantify clonotypes. To remove erroneous sequences, TCR cDNA sequences were retained only when supported by two or more reads. Downstream repertoire analysis used the tcR package, and clonotypes were matched across fractions by CDR3 nucleotide sequence plus V segment. Antigen specificity was annotated against VDJdb with VDJmatch, allowing one amino acid substitution in CDR3.

The chain was built from TRBV5-1 and TRBJ1-1; the D region possibly corresponds to TRBD1 (5 bases align). The sample taken for sequencing was CD4+ T cells sorted from blood. The clonotype was recovered from a woman under 30 in good health. The CDR3 protein is CASSLAGTKNTEAFF. In nucleotides, the sequence is TGCGCCAGCAGCCTAGCCGGGACGAAGAACACTGAAGCTTTCTTT. Outside the CDR3, residues come from the reference TRBV5-1 and TRBJ1-1 proteins, so the full variable domain is: KAGVTQTPRYLIKTRGQQVTLSCSPISGHRSVSWYQQTPGQGLQFLFEYFSETQRNKGNFPGRFSGRQFSNSRSEMNVSTLELGDSALYLCASSLAGTKNTEAFFGQGTRLTVV.